A single sample is the source of the 5 T cell receptor beta chains below, sequenced in a study of T cells in Graves' hyperthyroidism and ophthalmopathy. Amplified regions were TCR beta CDR3 sequences from RNA transcripts. When the TCR CDR3 underwent first-round RT-PCR, the HTBI primer set was used. TCRdb re-called the multiplex PCR reads through MiXCR, storing one row per CDR3 protein. The repertoire holds about 340,000 distinct CDR3 sequences, with 21% as singletons. Sequenced material: blood. These receptor sequences come from a woman in her fifties or sixties with Graves' hyperthyroidism.

The table lists this clonotype with a few counts. The V gene is TRBV7-9, the J gene TRBJ1-5, with D possibly TRBD1 on 5 matching bases. The ends were cut back, 4 bases at V and 1 base at J, with 8 bases in the middle. The CDR3 consists of 14 residues. Germline CDR1 is SEHNR and CDR2 is FQNEAQ (reference sequence). The CDR3 region has the DNA TGTGCCAGCAGCTGGGGGAAGAGCAATCAGCCCCAGCATTTT. Its translation is CASSWGKSNQPQHF.

This chain connects TRBV28 to TRBJ2-7; 10 bases match TRBD2. Germline loops: CDR1 MDHEN, CDR2 SYDVKM. The CDR3 totals 14 residues. With V trimmed by 7 bases and J by 2 bases, 5 bases remained unmatched. DNA for the CDR3: TGTGCCAGCAAAGTAGCGGGAGGCCCCTACGAGCAGTACTTC. Translation: CASKVAGGPYEQYF.

The V gene is TRBV5-1, the J gene TRBJ2-2; weak D call: TRBD2 (5 bases). Germline CDR1 and CDR2: SGHRS and YFSETQ. The CDR3 is made up of 15 amino acids. Between the trimmed V and J ends, which lost 4 bases and 7 bases, there was a span of 17 bases. The CDR3 loop is CASSPGNSGGGELFF. DNA of the CDR3: TGCGCCAGCAGCCCCGGGAACAGCGGTGGCGGGGAGCTGTTTTTT.

At least ten counts were recorded for this clonotype. In DNA form, the CDR3 reads TGTGCCAGCAGTAGATCAGGGGTACCGGGTCAGCCCCAGCATTTT. Protein product: CASSRSGVPGQPQHF. The chain links TRBV12-3 or TRBV12-4 to TRBJ1-5, with TRBD1 as a possible D gene (6 bases). This CDR3 is 15 amino acids long. The ends were cut back, 5 bases at V and 6 bases at J, with 17 bases in the middle.

This clonotype turned up a few times. The chain carries TRBV6-1 and TRBJ1-4; TRBD1 matches 7 bases. V dropped 6 bases and J dropped 3; count of bases not matched to a gene: 7. The CDR3 consists of 15 residues. Per germline, CDR1 MNHNS and CDR2 SASEGT. The CDR3 DNA reads TGTGCCAGCAGGGCCAGGGGGACATCTAATGAAAAACTGTTTTTT. It specifies CASRARGTSNEKLFF.